Only a few counts were recorded for the clone carrying this T cell receptor (beta chain). What it recognizes is unknown. The whole isolated RNA underwent reverse transcription, so sequencing captured expressed TCRB transcripts. Method: immunoSEQ multiplex PCR; TCRdb's copy keeps in-frame clones and lacks some. The sample lists around 250,000 clones, about 14% occurring once. The CDR3 is 17 residues long. Germline V gives CDR1 MGHDK, CDR2 SYGVNS. After removal of 2 bases from V and 0 bases from J, the junction contained 4 bases not matched to a gene. This specimen comes from a study of beta chain features in type 1 diabetes. Study findings and constraints: Significant though moderate, a shortening of TCRB CDR3s appeared in all four CD4+ subsets of Type 1 diabetes patients.

The material sequenced was naive CD4+ T cells from blood. The TCR sequence derives from a man aged 25 to 40 with type 1 diabetes. The chain couples TRBV25-1 to TRBJ2-1, with TRBD2 identical over 10 bases. The CDR3 region is CASSELAGASSYNEQFF. DNA of the CDR3: TGTGCCAGCAGTGAACTAGCGGGAGCTAGCTCCTACAATGAGCAGTTCTTC.